The next 25 T cell receptor beta chains were all read from a single sample in a study of monozygotic twins with cystic fibrosis. The assay was immunoSEQ multiplex PCR, and TCRdb's table has in-frame clones only and misses some. The sample contains 30,000 to 35,000 clones, 66% of which appear only once. Sequenced sample: blood. Source of these receptors: a girl aged 5-17 years with cystic fibrosis.

CDR3 DNA: TGCGCCAGCAGCCAAGGTGCGGGGATCATGAACACTGAAGCTTTCTTT. Protein: CASSQGAGIMNTEAFF. J is TRBJ1-1 and V is TRBV4-1, with no clear D. The CDR3 is 16 residues long. The germline V and J ends were trimmed by 1 base and 0 bases, with 12 bases remaining between them. Per the germline V gene, CDR1 is MGHRA and CDR2 is YSYEKL.

This clone was observed a handful of times. This chain uses TRBV7-3 with TRBJ1-1; D might be TRBD1 (5 bases). The CDR3 length is 13 residues. Trimming took off 5 bases at V and 2 bases at J, with 9 bases between the two ends. Germline V lookup: CDR1 SGHTA, CDR2 FQGTGA. CDR3 amino acids: CASSQDTNTEAFF. CDR3 nucleotide sequence: TGTGCCAGCAGCCAGGACACAAACACTGAAGCTTTCTTT.

This chain uses TRBV29-1 with TRBJ1-3; D unresolved. The CDR3 contains 12 residues. Germline CDR1 reads SQVTM; CDR2 reads ANQGSEA. Trimming took off 7 bases at V and 0 bases at J, with 7 bases between the two ends. The CDR3 DNA is TGCAGCGCTAGGGACTCTGGAAACACCATATATTTT. As protein: CSARDSGNTIYF.

This clone was found a few times. The chain employs TRBV5-1 and TRBJ2-3, with D hard to call. CDR3 length: 14 residues. CDR1 and CDR2 from the germline V gene are SGHRS and YFSETQ. Trimming shortened V by 4 bases and J by 1 base, and 10 bases separated the two germline ends. CDR3 amino acids: CASSTDRGTDTQYF. CDR3 bases: TGCGCCAGCAGCACCGACCGCGGCACAGATACGCAGTATTTT.

The chain has TRBV18 and TRBJ2-5, with TRBD1 matching 7 bases. With 5 bases clipped from V and 5 bases from J, the junction kept 14 bases outside the gene matches. This CDR3 contains 16 residues. Germline CDR1 KGHSH, CDR2 LQKENI. The CDR3 here is CASSARVMTGPETQYF. In DNA form, the CDR3 reads TGTGCCAGCTCAGCGCGGGTCATGACAGGGCCGGAGACCCAGTACTTC.

In its sample, this clone was seen a few times. The chain links TRBV19 to TRBJ2-7, with D perhaps matching TRBD2 (6 bases). Trimming took off 2 bases at V and 3 bases at J, with 14 bases between the two ends. The CDR3 spans 15 residues. CDR1 is LNHDA and CDR2 is SQIVND in the germline V gene (reference sequence). CDR3 DNA: TGTGCCAGTAGTATATGGGATAGCGGAGACTACGAGCAGTACTTC. Amino acid sequence: CASSIWDSGDYEQYF.

The rearrangement uses TRBV7-8 and TRBJ2-1, with TRBD2 identical over 11 bases. Per germline, CDR1 SGHVS and CDR2 FQNEAQ. The CDR3 consists of 17 residues. Unmatched junction bases numbered 8, after V lost 0 bases and J lost 7 bases. The CDR3 sequence: CASSLALTSGIRNEQFF. CDR3 DNA sequence: TGTGCCAGCAGCTTAGCTTTGACTAGCGGGATAAGGAATGAGCAGTTCTTC.

In its sample, this clone was seen a few times. The J gene is TRBJ1-1, the V gene TRBV11-2; D not resolved. Trimming cost V 2 bases and J 5 bases, with 9 bases left between them. Germline CDR1 reads SGHAT; CDR2 reads FQNNGV. The CDR3 contains 13 residues. In DNA form, the CDR3 reads TGTGCCAGCAGCTTACAATGGGAAACTGAAGCTTTCTTT. Its translation: CASSLQWETEAFF.

The chain has TRBV7-2 and TRBJ2-5; the match to TRBD2 covers 9 bases. The CDR3 totals 17 residues. Germline V gives CDR1 SGHTA, CDR2 FQGNSA. J lost 5 bases, V lost 5 bases, and 15 bases had no gene match. In DNA form, the CDR3 reads TGTGCCAGCAGCCTAAGGTCATCTAGCGGGAATACGGAGACCCAGTACTTC. This gives the protein CASSLRSSSGNTETQYF.

The chain recombines TRBV30 with TRBJ2-3, with a possible D match to TRBD2 (6 bases). The CDR3 loop spans 14 amino acids. With 8 bases removed from V and 1 base from J, the gap between germline ends came to 16 bases. CDR1 is GTSNPN, CDR2 SVGIG, per germline (reference sequence). Here the CDR3 DNA reads TGTGCCACCGACTCGGAGGGAGGCACAGATACGCAGTATTTT. Its protein product is CATDSEGGTDTQYF.

The rearrangement links TRBV4-1 to TRBJ2-7; 8 nucleotides align to TRBD2. The trim removed 2 bases at V and 6 bases at J, leaving 18 bases unmatched. Germline V gene data show CDR1 as MGHRA and CDR2 as YSYEKL. The CDR3 has 18 residues. Here the CDR3 DNA reads TGCGCCAGCAGCCAACTGGTCCCCCCGGGACTAGTCGCATCCGAGCAGTACGTC. This sequence encodes CASSQLVPPGLVASEQYV.

V gene TRBV7-2 combines with J gene TRBJ2-5, with D tentatively TRBD1 or TRBD2 (5 bases each). The V end was cut by 2 bases, the J end by 2 bases, with 12 bases between. Germline CDR1 reads SGHTA; CDR2 reads FQGNSA. This CDR3 comprises 15 residues. The CDR3 nucleotides are TGTGCCAGCAGCTTACGGGGCCCATCTCAAGAGACCCAGTACTTC. It specifies CASSLRGPSQETQYF.

This clone was found a few times. The chain couples TRBV4-3 to TRBJ1-1; the D is unclear. Trimming left V 0 bases short and J 5 bases short, with 22 bases between. Germline lookup yields CDR1 LGHNA and CDR2 YSLEER. This CDR3 contains 18 residues. The CDR3 sequence: CASSQEWFGWNLGTEAFF. CDR3 in DNA: TGCGCCAGCAGCCAAGAATGGTTCGGGTGGAACTTGGGGACTGAAGCTTTCTTT.

The chain carries TRBV7-9 and TRBJ1-2; unclear D gene. The CDR3 runs to 11 residues. With 4 bases removed from V and 8 bases from J, the gap between germline ends came to 8 bases. Germline V gene lookup returns CDR1 SEHNR and CDR2 FQNEAQ (reference sequence). CDR3 bases: TGTGCCAGCAGCTCGTGGGAAGGCTACACCTTC. Translation: CASSSWEGYTF.

The CDR3, as DNA: TGTGCCAGCAGCGGGCCCGGAGGAGCAGATGGCTACACCTTC. It translates to CASSGPGGADGYTF. The rearrangement uses TRBV7-9 and TRBJ1-2; D uncertain. V was shortened by 5 bases and J by 6 bases, with 16 bases between the two germline ends. The CDR3 covers 14 residues. CDR1 is SEHNR and CDR2 is FQNEAQ in the germline V gene (reference sequence).

This chain connects TRBV5-6 to TRBJ1-1, with D perhaps TRBD1 (5 bases). The germline V gene encodes CDR1 SGHDT and CDR2 YYEEEE. V gave up 2 bases and J gave up 6 bases, with 5 bases separating them. This CDR3 is built from 11 residues. For the CDR3, the DNA is TGTGCCAGCAGCTTCAGGGCTGAAGCTTTCTTT. Translating it yields CASSFRAEAFF.

This clone has just a few counts. V gene TRBV30 combines with J gene TRBJ1-2; 7 bases map to TRBD1. The junction had 5 bases not matched to a gene; V was cut back by 0 bases and J by 4 bases. Germline V gene sequence: CDR1 GTSNPN, CDR2 SVGIG (reference sequence). This CDR3 contains 14 residues. This CDR3 reads CAWSVPTGSYGYTF. CDR3 DNA: TGTGCCTGGAGTGTACCGACAGGGAGCTATGGCTACACCTTC.

The V gene is TRBV4-2, the J gene TRBJ1-4; D not certain. V was cut by 7 bases and J by 0 bases, with 9 bases left in between. The length of the CDR3 is 14 residues. CDR1 and CDR2 (germline): LGHNA, YNFKEQ. The CDR3 bases are TGTGCCAGCACCCAGTCTGCAACTAATGAAAAACTGTTTTTT. As protein: CASTQSATNEKLFF.

V gene TRBV7-2 combines with J gene TRBJ1-3; maybe TRBD1 (5 bases). The CDR3 runs to 16 residues. Germline V CDR1 and CDR2: SGHTA, FQGNSA. V was cut by 5 bases and J by 0 bases, with 14 bases left in between. The CDR3 sequence: CASSTGGLGSGNTIYF. The CDR3 nucleotides are TGTGCCAGCAGCACTGGGGGGTTGGGCTCTGGAAACACCATATATTTT.

The chain joins TRBV6-5 to TRBJ2-1, with 10 nucleotides matching TRBD2. The ends lost 7 bases at V and 9 bases at J; junction bases unmatched: 6. Per the germline V gene, CDR1 is MNHEY and CDR2 is SVGAGI. The CDR3 covers 13 residues. The CDR3 protein is CASTSGSSVEQFF. CDR3 DNA: TGTGCCAGCACTAGCGGGAGTTCTGTTGAGCAGTTCTTC.

A note on this clone: Different DNA sequences within this sample yield the same CDR3. V and J are TRBV5-1 and TRBJ2-2, with 14 bases lining up with TRBD2. There are 15 residues in the CDR3. Germline V gives CDR1 SGHRS, CDR2 YFSETQ. V was pared by 7 bases and J by 6 bases, with 5 bases of the junction left unmatched. This CDR3 reads CASSSGLAGAGELFF. CDR3 DNA sequence: TGCGCCAGCTCATCGGGACTAGCGGGAGCCGGGGAGCTGTTTTTT.

V usage is TRBV11-2 and J usage is TRBJ2-3; D possibly matches TRBD1 or TRBD2 (7 bases each). This CDR3 is built from 15 residues. Trimming shortened V by 1 base and J by 5 bases, and 13 bases separated the two germline ends. CDR1 and CDR2 (germline): SGHAT, FQNNGV. The CDR3 DNA reads as TGTGCCAGCAGCTTAGCGCCAGGGGGGGAAGATACGCAGTATTTT. Protein product: CASSLAPGGEDTQYF.

The chain couples TRBV29-1 to TRBJ1-2; no clear D gene. V was pared by 4 bases and J by 4 bases, with 13 bases between. There are 13 residues in the CDR3. The germline gives CDR1 SQVTM, CDR2 ANQGSEA. The DNA for the CDR3 is TGCAGCGTTGGCGGCACGCTCCCCTATGGCTACACCTTC. Protein product: CSVGGTLPYGYTF.

This chain links TRBV11-2 with TRBJ2-2; 12 bases are shared with TRBD2. The trim removed 5 bases at V and 4 bases at J, leaving 2 bases unmatched. The CDR3 has 15 residues. Germline assignment: CDR1 SGHAT and CDR2 FQNNGV. The CDR3 loop is CASSRTSGVTGELFF. The CDR3 region has the DNA TGTGCCAGCAGCCGGACTAGCGGGGTCACCGGGGAGCTGTTTTTT.

This clone was picked up a small number of times. The chain is built from TRBV9 and TRBJ1-1, with a possible D match to TRBD1 (5 bases). CDR1 is SGDLS, CDR2 YYNGEE, per germline. Trimming pared 5 bases from V and 0 bases from J, leaving 11 bases between. The CDR3 extends over 14 amino acids. CDR3 sequence (DNA): TGTGCCAGCAGAAGGGGCGCTTTGAACACTGAAGCTTTCTTT. Protein: CASRRGALNTEAFF.